This TCR beta chain was profiled in a study of blood T cell repertoires in COVID-19. On this clone: Different DNA sequences within this sample yield the same CDR3.

Enrollees, about 18 to 90 years old, lived in fewer than 25 US areas. Clones were sequenced by immunoSEQ multiplex PCR, and TCRdb holds only the in-frame ones, with some missing. The sample records fewer than 350,000 clones, around 85% being singletons. CDR1 SGHRS and CDR2 YFSETQ come from the germline V gene. Between the trimmed V and J ends, which lost 0 bases and 1 base, there was a span of 7 bases. This CDR3 is built from 14 residues. V and J are TRBV5-1 and TRBJ1-1, with D unresolved. The clonotype comes from a woman aged 25-40 years who had been exposed to COVID-19. The sample consisted of PBMCs or T cells enriched from blood (not recorded which). The CDR3 sequence is CASSLGGSNTEAFF. CDR3 coding DNA: TGCGCCAGCAGCTTGGGAGGGTCGAACACTGAAGCTTTCTTT.